These 2 T cell receptor beta chains were sequenced from one sample in a study of T cell responses to AZD1222 COVID-19 vaccine. Profiling relied on immunoSEQ multiplex PCR, and the TCRdb table lists in-frame clones only, not all of them. The table shows some 150,000 clones, with 88% occurring only once. The sequencing here drew on peripheral blood, taken 28 days after the second AZD1222 dose. Receptor source: an adult who received the AZD1222 COVID-19 vaccine.

V is TRBV30 and J is TRBJ2-7; D not resolved. Germline CDR1 reads GTSNPN; CDR2 reads SVGIG (reference sequence). The germline V and J ends were trimmed by 2 bases and 1 base, with 6 bases remaining between them. The CDR3 has 12 amino acids. In nucleotides, the CDR3 is TGTGCCTGGAGTAAGGGATCCTACGAGCAGTACTTC. This gives the protein CAWSKGSYEQYF.

The count of this clone is one. V usage is TRBV7-6 and J usage is TRBJ2-3, with a tentative D call TRBD1 (5 bases). V was clipped by 2 bases and J by 4 bases, with 13 bases between them. CDR3 length: 15 residues. In germline, CDR1 is SGHVS, CDR2 FNYEAQ. This CDR3 is CASSLQIQGADTQYF. The CDR3 nucleotides are TGTGCCAGCAGCTTACAAATCCAGGGTGCAGATACGCAGTATTTT.